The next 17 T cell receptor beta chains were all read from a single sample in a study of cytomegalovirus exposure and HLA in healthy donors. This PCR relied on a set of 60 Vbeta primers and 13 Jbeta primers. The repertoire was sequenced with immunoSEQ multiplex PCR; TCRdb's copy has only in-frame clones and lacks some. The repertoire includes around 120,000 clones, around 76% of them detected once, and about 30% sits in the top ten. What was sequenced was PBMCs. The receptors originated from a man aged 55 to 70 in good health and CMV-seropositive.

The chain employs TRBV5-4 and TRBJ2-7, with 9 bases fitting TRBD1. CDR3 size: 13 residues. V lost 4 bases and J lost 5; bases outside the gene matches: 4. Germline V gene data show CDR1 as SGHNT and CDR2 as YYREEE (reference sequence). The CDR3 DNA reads TGTGCCAGCAGCGGACAGGGGCCCCACGAGCAGTACTTC. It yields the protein CASSGQGPHEQYF.

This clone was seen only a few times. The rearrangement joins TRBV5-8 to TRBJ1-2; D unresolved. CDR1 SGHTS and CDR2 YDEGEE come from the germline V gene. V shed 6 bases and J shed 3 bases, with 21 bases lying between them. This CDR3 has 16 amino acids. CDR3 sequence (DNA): TGTGCCAGCAACTCCGCCAGTGAGGATAAGGACTATGGCTACACCTTC. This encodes CASNSASEDKDYGYTF.

The CDR3 here is CASSSAGTSLEQYF. The DNA for the CDR3 is TGTGCCAGCAGCTCCGCCGGGACTAGCTTAGAGCAGTACTTC. The rearrangement joins TRBV7-9 to TRBJ2-7; 9 nucleotides align to TRBD2. This CDR3 contains 14 residues. Unmatched junction bases numbered 8, after V lost 4 bases and J lost 7 bases. Germline CDR1 SEHNR, CDR2 FQNEAQ (reference sequence).

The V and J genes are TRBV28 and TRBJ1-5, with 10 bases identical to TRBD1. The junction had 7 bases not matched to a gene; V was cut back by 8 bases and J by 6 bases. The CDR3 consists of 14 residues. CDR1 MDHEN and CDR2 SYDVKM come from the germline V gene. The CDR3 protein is CASWDRGSGQPQHF. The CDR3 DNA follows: TGTGCCAGCTGGGACAGGGGATCCGGTCAGCCCCAGCATTTT.

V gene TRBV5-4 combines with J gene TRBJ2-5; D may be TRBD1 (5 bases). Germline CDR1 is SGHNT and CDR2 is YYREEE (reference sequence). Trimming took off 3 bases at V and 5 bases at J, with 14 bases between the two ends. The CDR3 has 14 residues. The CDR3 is CASSWDQGQETQYF. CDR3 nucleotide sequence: TGTGCCAGCAGCTGGGATCAGGGCCAGGAGACCCAGTACTTC.

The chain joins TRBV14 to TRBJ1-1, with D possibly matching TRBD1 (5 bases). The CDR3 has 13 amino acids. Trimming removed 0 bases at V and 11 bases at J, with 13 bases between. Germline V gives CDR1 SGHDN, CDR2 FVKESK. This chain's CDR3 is CASSQDMREGAFF. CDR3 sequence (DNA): TGTGCCAGCAGCCAAGATATGAGGGAGGGGGCTTTCTTT.

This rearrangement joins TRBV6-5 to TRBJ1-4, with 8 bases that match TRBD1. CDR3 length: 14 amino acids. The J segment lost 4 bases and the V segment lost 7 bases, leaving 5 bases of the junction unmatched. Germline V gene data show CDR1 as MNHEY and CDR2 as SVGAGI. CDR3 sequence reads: CASTPGGINEKLFF. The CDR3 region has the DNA TGTGCCAGCACCCCAGGGGGCATTAATGAAAAACTGTTTTTT.

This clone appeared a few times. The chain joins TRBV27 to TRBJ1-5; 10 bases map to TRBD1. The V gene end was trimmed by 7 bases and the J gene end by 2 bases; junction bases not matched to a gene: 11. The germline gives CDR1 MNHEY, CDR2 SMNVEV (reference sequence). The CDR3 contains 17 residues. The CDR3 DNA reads TGTGCCAGCACCCTGACAGGGGGCGAAGGGCGCAATCAGCCCCAGCATTTT. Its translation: CASTLTGGEGRNQPQHF.

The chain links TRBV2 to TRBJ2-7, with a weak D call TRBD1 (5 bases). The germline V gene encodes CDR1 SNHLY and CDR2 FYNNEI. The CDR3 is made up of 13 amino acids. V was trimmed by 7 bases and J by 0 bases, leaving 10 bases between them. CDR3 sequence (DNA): TGTGCCAGCAAGACAGACAGCTCCTACGAGCAGTACTTC. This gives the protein CASKTDSSYEQYF.

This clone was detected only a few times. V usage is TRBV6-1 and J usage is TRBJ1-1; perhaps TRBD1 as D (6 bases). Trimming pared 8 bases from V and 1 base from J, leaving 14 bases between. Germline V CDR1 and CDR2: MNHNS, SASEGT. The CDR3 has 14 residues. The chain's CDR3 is CASSGEGQNTEAFF. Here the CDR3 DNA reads TGTGCCAGCTCAGGGGAGGGACAGAACACTGAAGCTTTCTTT.

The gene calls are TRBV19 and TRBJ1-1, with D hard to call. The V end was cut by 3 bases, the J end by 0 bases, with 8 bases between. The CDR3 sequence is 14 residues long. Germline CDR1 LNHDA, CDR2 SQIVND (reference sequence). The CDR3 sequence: CASSIGEMNTEAFF. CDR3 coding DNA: TGTGCCAGTAGTATCGGGGAGATGAACACTGAAGCTTTCTTT.

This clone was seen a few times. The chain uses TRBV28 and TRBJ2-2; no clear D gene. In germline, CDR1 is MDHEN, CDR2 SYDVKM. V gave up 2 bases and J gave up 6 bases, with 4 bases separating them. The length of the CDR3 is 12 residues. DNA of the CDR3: TGTGCCAGCAGTTTAGAGCCCGGGGAGCTGTTTTTT. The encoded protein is CASSLEPGELFF.

As DNA, the CDR3 is TGTGCCAGCAGCCCCGGGACAGCCTCGGAGCGTCCCCTCCACTTT. Amino acids: CASSPGTASERPLHF. The chain employs TRBV28 and TRBJ1-6, with 7 bases aligning to TRBD1. Trimming at V came to 6 bases and at J to 13 bases, leaving 15 bases not matched to a gene. The CDR3 covers 15 residues. CDR1 and CDR2 (germline): MDHEN, SYDVKM. Full variable domain (outside the CDR3, taken from reference TRBV28 and TRBJ1-6): DVKVTQSSRYLVKRTGEKVFLECVQDMDHENMFWYRQDPGLGLRLIYFSYDVKMKEKGDIPEGYSVSREKKERFSLILESASTNQTSMYLCASSPGTASERPLHFGNGTRLTVT.

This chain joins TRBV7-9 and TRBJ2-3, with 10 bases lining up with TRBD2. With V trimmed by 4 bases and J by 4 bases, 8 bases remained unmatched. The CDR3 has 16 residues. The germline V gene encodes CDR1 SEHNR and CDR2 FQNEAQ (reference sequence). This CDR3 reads CASSSPAGGLSDTQYF. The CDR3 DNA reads TGTGCCAGCAGCTCCCCAGCGGGGGGGCTTTCAGATACGCAGTATTTT. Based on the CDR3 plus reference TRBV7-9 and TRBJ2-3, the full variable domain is DTGVSQNPRHKITKRGQNVTFRCDPISEHNRLYWYRQTLGQGPEFLTYFQNEAQLEKSRLLSDRFSAERPKGSFSTLEIQRTEQGDSAMYLCASSSPAGGLSDTQYFGPGTRLTVL.

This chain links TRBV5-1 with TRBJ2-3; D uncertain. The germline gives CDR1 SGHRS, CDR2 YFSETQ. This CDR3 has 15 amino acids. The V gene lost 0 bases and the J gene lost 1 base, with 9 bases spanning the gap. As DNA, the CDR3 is TGCGCCAGCAGCTTGGTGGTCAGCGGCACAGATACGCAGTATTTT. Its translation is CASSLVVSGTDTQYF.

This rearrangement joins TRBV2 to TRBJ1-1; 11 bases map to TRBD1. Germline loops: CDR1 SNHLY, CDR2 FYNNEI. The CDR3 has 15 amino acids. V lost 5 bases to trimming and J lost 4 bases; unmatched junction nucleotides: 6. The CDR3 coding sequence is TGTGCCAGCAGTCAATTTGGACAGGGGGCCACTGAAGCTTTCTTT. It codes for CASSQFGQGATEAFF.

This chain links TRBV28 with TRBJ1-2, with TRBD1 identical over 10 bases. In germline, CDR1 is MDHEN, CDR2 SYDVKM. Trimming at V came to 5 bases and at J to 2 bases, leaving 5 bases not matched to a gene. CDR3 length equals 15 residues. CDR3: CASSPPTGGNYGYTF. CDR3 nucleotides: TGTGCCAGCAGTCCACCGACAGGGGGCAACTATGGCTACACCTTC.